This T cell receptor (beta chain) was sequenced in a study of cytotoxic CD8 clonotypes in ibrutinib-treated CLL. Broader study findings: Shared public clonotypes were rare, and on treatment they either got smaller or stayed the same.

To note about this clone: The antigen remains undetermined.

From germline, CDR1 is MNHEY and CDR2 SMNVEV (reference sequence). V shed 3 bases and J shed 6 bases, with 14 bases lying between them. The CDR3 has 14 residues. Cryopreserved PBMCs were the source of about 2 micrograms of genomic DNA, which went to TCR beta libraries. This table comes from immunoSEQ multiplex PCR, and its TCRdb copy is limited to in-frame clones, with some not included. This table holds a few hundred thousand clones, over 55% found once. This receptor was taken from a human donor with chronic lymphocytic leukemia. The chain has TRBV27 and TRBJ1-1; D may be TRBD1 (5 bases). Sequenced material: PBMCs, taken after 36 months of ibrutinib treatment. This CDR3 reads CASSLGGGIAEAFF. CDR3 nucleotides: TGTGCCAGCAGTTTGGGTGGGGGTATCGCTGAAGCTTTCTTT.